The 31 T cell receptor beta chains below come from one sample, sequenced in a study of shared clonotypes between healthy human individuals. Data came from immunoSEQ multiplex PCR; TCRdb stores just in-frame clones and leaves some out. The repertoire holds millions of clones, about 95% seen once, with 0.85% to 1.3% in the top ten. The naive CD8 population came from CD45RO-negative cells selected for CCR7, without terminally differentiated effector memory CD45RA+ cells. Material: naive CD8+ T cells sorted from blood. These receptors were taken from a young man in good health.

This clone was recorded only once. The chain has TRBV25-1 and TRBJ1-1; tentatively, D is TRBD1 (5 bases). Germline CDR1 reads MGHDK; CDR2 reads SYGVNS. The CDR3 contains 14 residues. Between the trimmed V and J ends, which lost 8 bases and 7 bases, there was a span of 20 bases. For the CDR3, the DNA is TGTGCCAGCTCCTCTTCCTGGGGGGTGGGTGAAGCTTTCTTT. It is translated as CASSSSWGVGEAFF.

The chain employs TRBV6-5 and TRBJ1-1, with a weak D call TRBD1 (5 bases). The CDR3 runs 13 residues. Germline V lookup: CDR1 MNHEY, CDR2 SVGAGI. V was shortened by 6 bases and J by 1 base, with 9 bases between the two germline ends. CDR3 residues: CASRIDRNTEAFF. CDR3 in DNA: TGTGCCAGCAGGATCGACAGGAACACTGAAGCTTTCTTT.

Comments on this clone: Other DNA sequences within the sample encode an identical CDR3. This chain connects TRBV4-1 to TRBJ2-7, with D unclear. Looked up from germline, CDR1 is MGHRA and CDR2 is YSYEKL. V was trimmed by 0 bases and J by 3 bases, leaving 12 bases between them. CDR3 length: 15 residues. The CDR3 loop reads CASSQDGSGVYEQYF. In DNA form, the CDR3 reads TGCGCCAGCAGCCAAGACGGAAGTGGGGTCTACGAGCAGTACTTC.

The rearrangement links TRBV18 to TRBJ2-7; possible D gene TRBD2, 6 bases. The CDR3 spans 13 residues. The V end lost 8 bases, the J end lost 0 bases, and 11 bases lay between the germline ends. Germline V gene data show CDR1 as KGHSH and CDR2 as LQKENI. CDR3 in amino acids: CASEEGFSYEQYF. The CDR3 DNA reads as TGTGCCAGCGAGGAGGGCTTCTCCTACGAGCAGTACTTC. Drawing the rest from reference TRBV18 and TRBJ2-7, the complete variable domain is NAGVMQNPRHLVRRRGQEARLRCSPMKGHSHVYWYRQLPEEGLKFMVYLQKENIIDESGMPKERFSAEFPKEGPSILRIQQVVRGDSAAYFCASEEGFSYEQYFGPGTRLTVT.

J is TRBJ2-1 and V is TRBV15, with 10 bases lining up with TRBD2. Germline V gene data show CDR1 as LNHNV and CDR2 as YYDKDF (reference sequence). Trimming at V came to 3 bases and at J to 3 bases, leaving 5 bases not matched to a gene. CDR3 length: 16 amino acids. CDR3 in DNA: TGTGCCACCAGCAGGGAACTAGCGGGGTACTACAATGAGCAGTTCTTC. Translation gives CATSRELAGYYNEQFF.

The V gene is TRBV11-2, the J gene TRBJ1-1, with D unclear. V lost 6 bases, J lost 0 bases, and 5 bases lay in between. CDR3 size: 12 residues. Germline values: CDR1 SGHAT, CDR2 FQNNGV. CDR3 amino acids: CASRGMNTEAFF. DNA of the CDR3: TGTGCCAGCAGAGGCATGAACACTGAAGCTTTCTTT.

The chain is built from TRBV18 and TRBJ2-3; D possibly uses TRBD1 or TRBD2 (5 bases each). Germline CDR1 reads KGHSH; CDR2 reads LQKENI. CDR3 size: 16 residues. V lost 3 bases to trimming and J lost 0 bases, with 13 bases between them. CDR3 nucleotides: TGTGCCAGCTCACCCCGGGACGGCCCTAGCACAGATACGCAGTATTTT. This gives the protein CASSPRDGPSTDTQYF.

This chain links TRBV12-5 with TRBJ1-4; maybe TRBD1 (6 bases). Germline CDR1 LGHNT, CDR2 FRNRAP. This CDR3 comprises 15 residues. Between the trimmed V and J ends, which lost 2 bases and 8 bases, there was a span of 15 bases. The CDR3 sequence: CASGLPVQGWEKLFF. Here the CDR3 DNA reads TGTGCTAGTGGTTTGCCCGTACAGGGCTGGGAAAAACTGTTTTTT.

This sequence joins TRBV7-9 and TRBJ1-1; the D gene is possibly TRBD1 (5 bases). The CDR3 spans 13 residues. Trimming stripped 1 base from V and 10 bases from J, with 13 bases between. The germline CDR1 and CDR2 sequences are SEHNR and FQNEAQ (reference sequence). CDR3 amino acids: CASSLGEDIRAFF. The DNA for the CDR3 is TGTGCCAGCAGCTTAGGAGAGGACATACGAGCTTTCTTT.

The chain couples TRBV30 to TRBJ1-6; D remains ambiguous. The germline gives CDR1 GTSNPN, CDR2 SVGIG (reference sequence). The CDR3 length is 17 residues. V was cut by 3 bases and J by 0 bases, with 15 bases left in between. The CDR3 region has the DNA TGTGCCTGGAGCGTGCCGGCTCGGACCTCCTATAATTCACCCCTCCACTTT. This encodes CAWSVPARTSYNSPLHF.

The rearrangement uses TRBV21-1 and TRBJ2-3; TRBD2 was called by the table and not checked on the DNA. TRBV21-1 is termed a pseudogene. This CDR3 region has 15 residues. The CDR3 reads CASSKAGDKRDTQYF. For the CDR3, the DNA is TGTGCCAGCAGCAAAGCTGGCGATAAGCGGGATACGCAGTATTTT.

The V call is TRBV28, the J call TRBJ1-4; 7 bases match TRBD1. Trimming cost V 2 bases and J 3 bases; bases outside gene matches: 9. The CDR3 has 17 amino acids. Germline lookup yields CDR1 MDHEN and CDR2 SYDVKM. CDR3 sequence (DNA): TGTGCCAGCAGTTTACCGCACATGGGACAGCCTAATGAAAAACTGTTTTTT. Its protein is CASSLPHMGQPNEKLFF.

The chain recombines TRBV11-1 with TRBJ2-1, with 8 bases lining up with TRBD2. CDR3 length equals 17 residues. Per germline, CDR1 SGHAT and CDR2 FQDESV (reference sequence). J lost 0 bases, V lost 5 bases, and 9 bases had no gene match. In DNA, the CDR3 is TGTGCCAGCAGCATCCGGAGCGGGGGAGCCTCCTACAATGAGCAGTTCTTC. This translates into CASSIRSGGASYNEQFF.

This clone has a single count. For the CDR3, the DNA is TGCAGCGCAGTTGGGGATTCTCCAGGGGGCGGCTACACCTTC. It encodes CSAVGDSPGGGYTF. The rearrangement links TRBV29-1 to TRBJ1-2; 8 bases agree with TRBD1. Trimming removed 7 bases from V and 8 bases from J; junction bases left unmatched: 15. This CDR3 is 14 amino acids long. Germline values: CDR1 SQVTM, CDR2 ANQGSEA.

The chain combines TRBV19 with TRBJ2-1; D not resolved. The CDR3 has 11 residues. Trimming stripped 8 bases from V and 12 bases from J, with 14 bases between. Germline V CDR1 and CDR2: LNHDA, SQIVND (reference sequence). The CDR3 DNA reads TGTGCCAGTCCCCTTACTCCATGGCAGTTCTTC. This encodes CASPLTPWQFF.

The gene calls are TRBV6-4 and TRBJ1-1; a weak D match, TRBD1 (5 bases). Trimming removed 5 bases from V and 4 bases from J, with 11 bases in between. Germline values: CDR1 MRHNA, CDR2 SNTAGT. CDR3 length: 13 amino acids. The CDR3 DNA follows: TGTGCCAGCAGTTTTGGGGCAGGCACTGAAGCTTTCTTT. It is translated as CASSFGAGTEAFF.

This clone has only one observation. This chain connects TRBV28 to TRBJ1-4, with 7 bases that match TRBD1. Per the germline V gene, CDR1 is MDHEN and CDR2 is SYDVKM. This CDR3 is built from 15 residues. V lost 7 bases and J lost 3; bases outside the gene matches: 8. In nucleotides, the CDR3 is TGTGCCAGCACCTCGATCGGGACAGCTAATGAAAAACTGTTTTTT. Its translation: CASTSIGTANEKLFF.

The CDR3 region has the DNA TGTGCCAGCAGCCTCGGTAAGGGGTACACTGAAGCTTTCTTT. This gives the protein CASSLGKGYTEAFF. This chain links TRBV5-6 with TRBJ1-1; D is perhaps TRBD1 (5 bases). Trimming stripped 4 bases from V and 3 bases from J, with 13 bases between. There are 14 residues in the CDR3. CDR1 is SGHDT and CDR2 is YYEEEE in the germline V gene.

This sequence joins TRBV29-1 and TRBJ1-2, with D hard to call. The germline V gene has CDR1 SQVTM and CDR2 ANQGSEA. With 0 bases removed from V and 7 bases from J, the gap between germline ends came to 6 bases. The CDR3 length is 11 residues. CDR3 protein: CSVEDSGGYTF. Written as DNA, the CDR3 is TGCAGCGTTGAAGATTCTGGTGGCTACACCTTC.

The chain has TRBV7-2 and TRBJ1-1; no clear D. This CDR3 spans 13 amino acids. Germline values: CDR1 SGHTA, CDR2 FQGNSA. V lost 2 bases, J lost 3 bases, and 7 bases lay in between. CDR3 sequence (DNA): TGTGCCAGCAGCTTATCCCCACACACTGAAGCTTTCTTT. Amino acids: CASSLSPHTEAFF.

V and J are TRBV5-1 and TRBJ2-5; D assignment may be TRBD1 or TRBD2 (6 bases each). The CDR3 has 10 residues. Germline CDR1 and CDR2: SGHRS and YFSETQ. As DNA, the CDR3 is TGCAAAGAGGGGGGCGAGACCCAGTACTTC. Translation: CKEGGETQYF. The variable domain in full, with the rest retrieved from reference TRBV5-1 and TRBJ2-5, is KAGVTQTPRYLIKTRGQQVTLSCSPISGHRSVSWYQQTPGQGLQFLFEYFSETQRNKGNFPGRFSGRQFSNSRSEMNVSTLELGDSALYLCKEGGETQYFGPGTRLLVL.

J is TRBJ2-7 and V is TRBV5-5; perhaps TRBD1 as D (6 bases). This CDR3 has 14 amino acids. Trimming stripped 0 bases from V and 5 bases from J, with 12 bases between. In germline, CDR1 is SGHKS, CDR2 YYEKEE (reference sequence). CDR3 sequence: CASSLVNREHEQYF. DNA of the CDR3: TGTGCCAGCAGCTTGGTAAACAGGGAGCACGAGCAGTACTTC.

The rearrangement joins TRBV18 to TRBJ2-1; D might be TRBD1 (5 bases). The V gene's germline CDR1 is KGHSH and CDR2 LQKENI. Trimming shortened V by 2 bases and J by 8 bases, and 10 bases separated the two germline ends. This CDR3 has 13 residues. The CDR3 coding sequence is TGTGCCAGCTCACCAAAGGGCAGGGATGAGCAGTTCTTC. Translation: CASSPKGRDEQFF.

This chain connects TRBV5-6 to TRBJ2-5; 11 bases map to TRBD2. V shed 1 base and J 9 bases; nucleotides not matched to a gene: 2. The CDR3 runs to 13 residues. Looked up from germline, CDR1 is SGHDT and CDR2 is YYEEEE. CDR3 in DNA: TGTGCCAGCAGCTTGAGTAGCGGGAGGGCCCAGTACTTC. It yields the protein CASSLSSGRAQYF. The full variable domain, its missing parts supplied by reference TRBV5-6 and TRBJ2-5, is DAGVTQSPTHLIKTRGQQVTLRCSPKSGHDTVSWYQQALGQGPQFIFQYYEEEERQRGNFPDRFSGHQFPNYSSELNVNALLLGDSALYLCASSLSSGRAQYFGPGTRLLVL.

V is TRBV11-2 and J is TRBJ2-7; D is ambiguous. In germline, CDR1 is SGHAT, CDR2 FQNNGV. Trimming pared 5 bases from V and 12 bases from J, leaving 14 bases between. The CDR3 consists of 11 residues. CDR3 loop: CASSLITPSYF. CDR3 sequence (DNA): TGTGCCAGCAGCCTCATAACTCCCTCGTACTTC. The full variable domain, its missing parts supplied by reference TRBV11-2 and TRBJ2-7, is EAGVAQSPRYKIIEKRQSVAFWCNPISGHATLYWYQQILGQGPKLLIQFQNNGVVDDSQLPKDRFSAERLKGVDSTLKIQPAKLEDSAVYLCASSLITPSYFGPGTRLTVT.

The CDR3: CASSPVRGTSYEQYF. DNA for the CDR3: TGTGCCAGCTCACCAGTACGGGGGACTTCCTACGAGCAGTACTTC. This chain connects TRBV18 to TRBJ2-7, with D perhaps matching TRBD2 (6 bases). Germline V gene lookup returns CDR1 KGHSH and CDR2 LQKENI. V was cut by 2 bases and J by 1 base, with 12 bases left in between. This CDR3 contains 15 residues. Drawing the rest from reference TRBV18 and TRBJ2-7, the complete variable domain is NAGVMQNPRHLVRRRGQEARLRCSPMKGHSHVYWYRQLPEEGLKFMVYLQKENIIDESGMPKERFSAEFPKEGPSILRIQQVVRGDSAAYFCASSPVRGTSYEQYFGPGTRLTVT.

The chain has TRBV15 and TRBJ2-5; a possible D gene is TRBD1 (7 bases). This CDR3 has 13 residues. V lost 6 bases to trimming and J lost 5 bases, with 13 bases between them. Germline CDR1 reads LNHNV; CDR2 reads YYDKDF (reference sequence). The CDR3: CATRRQGGETQYF. DNA of the CDR3: TGTGCCACCAGGCGCCAGGGGGGCGAGACCCAGTACTTC.

The chain is built from TRBV7-6 and TRBJ2-2; tentatively, D is TRBD1 (6 bases). Trimming shortened V by 6 bases and J by 7 bases, and 15 bases separated the two germline ends. The CDR3 is made up of 14 amino acids. Looked up from germline, CDR1 is SGHVS and CDR2 is FNYEAQ. CDR3 nucleotide sequence: TGTGCCAGCAGACGGGGTGAGGGGGACGGGGAGCTGTTTTTT. Its translation: CASRRGEGDGELFF.

There are a few counts of this clone. The V call is TRBV4-1, the J call TRBJ1-6; 7 nucleotides match TRBD1. V trimming: 4 bases; J trimming: 4 bases; junction bases outside the gene matches: 1. The CDR3 covers 14 residues. Germline CDR1 and CDR2: MGHRA and YSYEKL. Written as DNA, the CDR3 is TGCGCCAGCAGCCCGACAGGGTATAATTCACCCCTCCACTTT. Residues: CASSPTGYNSPLHF.

The chain recombines TRBV7-9 with TRBJ2-3; D is unclear. Trimming took 1 base from V and 6 from J, leaving 11 bases between them. The CDR3 contains 14 residues. CDR1 and CDR2 from the germline V gene are SEHNR and FQNEAQ (reference sequence). The CDR3 protein is CASSLDSSRDTQYF. For the CDR3, the DNA is TGTGCCAGCAGCTTAGATTCGAGTAGGGATACGCAGTATTTT. The full variable domain, its missing parts supplied by reference TRBV7-9 and TRBJ2-3, is DTGVSQNPRHKITKRGQNVTFRCDPISEHNRLYWYRQTLGQGPEFLTYFQNEAQLEKSRLLSDRFSAERPKGSFSTLEIQRTEQGDSAMYLCASSLDSSRDTQYFGPGTRLTVL.

The chain links TRBV4-1 to TRBJ1-2; tentative D call: TRBD1 (5 bases). In germline, CDR1 is MGHRA, CDR2 YSYEKL. The CDR3 is made up of 13 amino acids. Trimming pared 4 bases from V and 8 bases from J, leaving 14 bases between. The CDR3 region has the DNA TGCGCCAGCAGCCCCACTCAGGGTTACGGCTACACCTTC. It is translated as CASSPTQGYGYTF.